This T cell receptor (beta chain) was sequenced for a study of blood T cells in healthy people across ages. A second PCR of roughly 7 to 11 cycles used a sample-barcoded 5' primer and a J-beta primer mix. Unique molecular identifiers of 12 random nucleotides labeled each cDNA. TCRdb analysed the 5' RACE reads with MiXCR anew, one entry per CDR3 protein. The table has approximately 960,000 distinct CDR3 sequences, around 29% seen once; the top ten hold roughly 10%. The V gene lost 6 bases and the J gene lost 4 bases, with 7 bases spanning the gap. CDR3 size: 12 residues. Germline V gene data show CDR1 as MNHEY and CDR2 as SMNVEV (reference sequence). The data also belong to a second study, concerning T cells of mothers and their children. That work adds: Mothers yielded over 9 million CDR3 reads, children 2.5 million to 3 million each.

The chain has TRBV27 and TRBJ2-1; maybe TRBD1 (5 bases). Material for sequencing was blood. The TCR originated in a woman aged 40 to 50 in good health. The CDR3: CASRTAYNEQFF. The CDR3 DNA reads as TGTGCCAGCAGGACAGCTTACAATGAGCAGTTCTTC.